The 24 T cell receptor beta chains presented below share a single source sample, sequenced in a study of patients and donors after allogeneic stem cell transplantation. TCRdb analysed the RT-PCR reads with MiXCR anew, one entry per CDR3 protein. The sample carries approximately 170,000 distinct CDR3 sequences, about 24% recorded once. Material for sequencing was blood, either unsorted or a sorted T cell fraction (not recorded which). The receptors here all came from a human donor who was either an allogeneic HSCT recipient or a stem cell or donor lymphocyte infusion donor (not recorded which). It is not recorded whose cells these are; they may come from a transplant donor.

This clonotype showed up just a few times. The chain combines TRBV27 with TRBJ1-5; no definite D call. CDR3 length equals 14 residues. Germline CDR1 reads MNHEY; CDR2 reads SMNVEV (reference sequence). V was pared by 5 bases and J by 1 base, with 9 bases between. DNA of the CDR3: TGTGCCAGCAGTCTGCCGGGGAGCAATCAGCCCCAGCATTTT. This gives the protein CASSLPGSNQPQHF.

This clonotype came up a few times. The rearrangement links TRBV5-1 to TRBJ2-3; 8 nucleotides line up with TRBD1. There are 18 residues in the CDR3. V dropped 4 bases and J dropped 2; count of bases not matched to a gene: 15. Germline values: CDR1 SGHRS, CDR2 YFSETQ. CDR3 in DNA: TGCGCCAGCAGCCCGAAACAATCAGGGGGCTGGTCCACAGATACGCAGTATTTT. It translates to CASSPKQSGGWSTDTQYF.

This chain joins TRBV4-3 and TRBJ2-2, with 11 bases aligning to TRBD2. V trimming: 3 bases; J trimming: 4 bases; junction bases outside the gene matches: 10. The CDR3 runs to 18 residues. The germline V gene has CDR1 LGHNA and CDR2 YSLEER. The CDR3 sequence is CASSHLGLAGPSTGELFF. DNA for the CDR3: TGCGCCAGCAGCCACCTCGGACTAGCGGGTCCTTCCACCGGGGAGCTGTTTTTT.

This clonotype was seen a few times. The rearrangement joins TRBV3-1 to TRBJ2-3, with 7 nucleotides matching TRBD2. This CDR3 is built from 16 residues. With V trimmed by 6 bases and J by 0 bases, 9 bases remained unmatched. CDR1 and CDR2 from the germline V gene are LGHDT and YNNKEL (reference sequence). CDR3: CASSPSMRGSTDTQYF. As DNA, the CDR3 is TGTGCCAGCAGTCCTTCAATGCGGGGGAGCACAGATACGCAGTATTTT.

This chain connects TRBV12-3 or TRBV12-4 to TRBJ2-5; no definite D call. The V gene lost 1 base and the J gene lost 6 bases, with 9 bases spanning the gap. The CDR3 loop spans 13 amino acids. The CDR3 is CASSLDPRQTQYF. The CDR3 DNA reads as TGTGCCAGCAGTTTAGATCCCCGACAGACCCAGTACTTC.

The sample holds a few counts of this clonotype. This chain uses TRBV2 with TRBJ2-5; D might be TRBD1 (6 bases). V was cut by 3 bases and J by 6 bases, with 11 bases left in between. Per the germline V gene, CDR1 is SNHLY and CDR2 is FYNNEI. The CDR3 runs 13 residues. As DNA, the CDR3 is TGTGCCAGCAGTGACTCAGGGGAGAAGACCCAGTACTTC. It is translated as CASSDSGEKTQYF.

The rearrangement joins TRBV20-1 to TRBJ2-3; D gene ambiguous. Trimming took 6 bases from V and 4 from J, leaving 8 bases between them. This CDR3 has 11 residues. Germline V gene data show CDR1 as DFQATT and CDR2 as SNEGSKA (reference sequence). For the CDR3, the DNA is TGCAGTGCACTGTTGGCAGATACGCAGTATTTT. It yields the protein CSALLADTQYF.

This chain joins TRBV5-1 and TRBJ1-1; D unclear. Trimming removed 0 bases at V and 11 bases at J, with 14 bases between. Per the germline V gene, CDR1 is SGHRS and CDR2 is YFSETQ. The CDR3 spans 13 residues. CDR3 residues: CASSLVPPNEAFF. In DNA form, the CDR3 reads TGCGCCAGCAGCTTGGTTCCGCCCAACGAGGCTTTCTTT. Looking up the rest from reference TRBV5-1 and TRBJ1-1 gives the full variable domain: KAGVTQTPRYLIKTRGQQVTLSCSPISGHRSVSWYQQTPGQGLQFLFEYFSETQRNKGNFPGRFSGRQFSNSRSEMNVSTLELGDSALYLCASSLVPPNEAFFGQGTRLTVV.

The rearrangement joins TRBV12-3 or TRBV12-4 to TRBJ2-7; D unclear. The CDR3 covers 13 residues. The ends were cut back, 3 bases at V and 2 bases at J, with 8 bases in the middle. The CDR3 spells CASSFSRTYEQYF. DNA for the CDR3: TGTGCCAGCAGTTTCTCCCGCACCTACGAGCAGTACTTC.

The rearrangement uses TRBV29-1 and TRBJ2-4, with 9 bases that match TRBD1. V was clipped by 4 bases and J by 0 bases; unmatched bases: 10. This CDR3 is 17 amino acids long. Germline CDR1 and CDR2: SQVTM and ANQGSEA. The CDR3, as DNA: TGCAGCGTTGTCGGGACAGGGCCTCCCCTAGCCAAAAACATTCAGTACTTC. Residues: CSVVGTGPPLAKNIQYF.

The rearrangement joins TRBV6-5 to TRBJ2-3; TRBD2 might be the D (5 bases). The V gene's germline CDR1 is MNHEY and CDR2 SVGAGI. There are 17 residues in the CDR3. The germline V and J ends were trimmed by 6 bases and 4 bases, with 23 bases remaining between them. The CDR3 DNA follows: TGTGCCAGCAGCCCCGGATTACGGGGAGTTCGGTCAGATACGCAGTATTTT. It yields the protein CASSPGLRGVRSDTQYF.

The chain recombines TRBV4-3 with TRBJ2-7; 12 bases match TRBD2. V was pared by 4 bases and J by 10 bases, with 14 bases of the junction left unmatched. CDR1 and CDR2 (germline): LGHNA, YSLEER. The CDR3 has 16 amino acids. The chain's CDR3 is CASSLILTSGGTSQYF. The CDR3 DNA sequence: TGCGCCAGCAGCCTAATCTTGACTAGCGGGGGAACAAGCCAGTACTTC.

This clonotype was picked up a small number of times. The genes are TRBV6-5 and TRBJ1-1, with D tentatively TRBD1 (6 bases). The V gene lost 4 bases and the J gene lost 4 bases, with 10 bases spanning the gap. The CDR3 covers 13 residues. The V gene's germline CDR1 is MNHEY and CDR2 SVGAGI. CDR3 amino acids: CASSWGGPTEAFF. Here the CDR3 DNA reads TGTGCCAGCAGTTGGGGGGGGCCCACTGAAGCTTTCTTT.

The J gene is TRBJ2-1, the V gene TRBV27; possibly TRBD1 for D (6 bases). The CDR3 is 15 amino acids. CDR1 and CDR2 (germline): MNHEY, SMNVEV (reference sequence). Trimming cost V 6 bases and J 10 bases, with 22 bases left between them. The CDR3: CASSQTTGLGLEQFF. CDR3 nucleotides: TGTGCCAGCAGCCAAACCACAGGGCTAGGGCTCGAGCAGTTCTTC.

The chain carries TRBV5-1 and TRBJ1-1; D is undetermined. V dropped 2 bases and J dropped 9 bases, with 17 bases sitting between them. The germline V gene encodes CDR1 SGHRS and CDR2 YFSETQ. The CDR3 runs 14 residues. The CDR3 protein is CASSFRRPRQKAFF. Here the CDR3 DNA reads TGCGCCAGCAGCTTTCGACGACCCAGACAAAAAGCTTTCTTT. Together with reference TRBV5-1 and TRBJ1-1, the CDR3 gives the full variable domain: KAGVTQTPRYLIKTRGQQVTLSCSPISGHRSVSWYQQTPGQGLQFLFEYFSETQRNKGNFPGRFSGRQFSNSRSEMNVSTLELGDSALYLCASSFRRPRQKAFFGQGTRLTVV.

CDR3 in amino acids: CASSLDISWRDTQYF. CDR3 nucleotide sequence: TGCGCCAGCAGCTTGGATATTAGCTGGCGAGATACGCAGTATTTT. The V and J genes are TRBV5-1 and TRBJ2-3; D gene ambiguous. CDR3 length: 15 residues. The ends were cut back, 0 bases at V and 5 bases at J, with 13 bases in the middle. Germline V gene data show CDR1 as SGHRS and CDR2 as YFSETQ.

V usage is TRBV12-3 or TRBV12-4 and J usage is TRBJ1-2, with D perhaps TRBD1 (6 bases). V was trimmed by 5 bases and J by 1 base, leaving 11 bases between them. The CDR3 has 14 residues. DNA of the CDR3: TGTGCCAGCAGTCCCGACAGGCTTAACTATGGCTACACCTTC. Its translation: CASSPDRLNYGYTF.

This clonotype showed up just a few times. V gene TRBV29-1 combines with J gene TRBJ1-3; 8 bases agree with TRBD1. The germline V gene has CDR1 SQVTM and CDR2 ANQGSEA. CDR3 length: 15 amino acids. V trimming: 5 bases; J trimming: 2 bases; junction bases outside the gene matches: 8. The CDR3 is CSVSDRGLAGNTIYF. In DNA, the CDR3 is TGCAGCGTTTCCGACAGGGGATTAGCTGGAAACACCATATATTTT.

V and J are TRBV6-5 and TRBJ1-2; D remains unclear. This CDR3 region has 13 residues. V was trimmed by 5 bases and J by 6 bases, leaving 13 bases between them. Germline V gives CDR1 MNHEY, CDR2 SVGAGI. CDR3 region: CASSRRVWDGYTF. The CDR3 region has the DNA TGTGCCAGCAGTAGAAGGGTTTGGGATGGCTACACCTTC.

The CDR3 loop reads CASSTQGANTEAFF. CDR3 in DNA: TGTGCCAGCAGCACGCAGGGGGCGAACACTGAAGCTTTCTTT. The chain employs TRBV9 and TRBJ1-1; 8 bases agree with TRBD1. This CDR3 has 14 amino acids. Germline lookup yields CDR1 SGDLS and CDR2 YYNGEE. The trim removed 4 bases at V and 1 base at J, leaving 3 bases unmatched.

This chain joins TRBV6-2 or TRBV6-3 and TRBJ2-7; D not resolved. The ends were cut back, 2 bases at V and 2 bases at J, with 4 bases in the middle. This CDR3 spans 12 amino acids. Per germline, CDR1 MNHEY and CDR2 SVGEGT. The CDR3 DNA reads as TGTGCCAGCAGTTACGCTACCTACGAGCAGTACTTC. As protein: CASSYATYEQYF.

The rearrangement uses TRBV11-2 and TRBJ1-2; 9 bases are shared with TRBD1. Trimming at V came to 5 bases and at J to 4 bases, leaving 8 bases not matched to a gene. The CDR3 loop spans 15 amino acids. Germline CDR1 reads SGHAT; CDR2 reads FQNNGV. Here the CDR3 DNA reads TGTGCCAGCAGCCCGGGACAGGGCATAATCTATGGCTACACCTTC. Amino acids: CASSPGQGIIYGYTF.

The chain has TRBV6-2 or TRBV6-3 and TRBJ2-2; D might be TRBD2 (6 bases). This CDR3 is built from 16 residues. Germline V gene lookup returns CDR1 MNHEY and CDR2 SVGEGT. With 2 bases removed from V and 0 bases from J, the gap between germline ends came to 10 bases. CDR3 loop: CASSYGGLPNTGELFF. The CDR3 bases are TGTGCCAGCAGTTACGGGGGACTTCCGAACACCGGGGAGCTGTTTTTT.

The chain joins TRBV12-3 or TRBV12-4 to TRBJ1-2, with 8 nucleotides matching TRBD1. J lost 2 bases, V lost 7 bases, and 9 bases had no gene match. The CDR3 extends over 15 amino acids. The CDR3 spells CASTLPRTGNYGYTF. CDR3 bases: TGTGCCAGCACCTTGCCCCGGACAGGGAACTATGGCTACACCTTC.